The present T cell receptor (beta chain) was sequenced within a study of blood T cell repertoires in COVID-19. Study background: COVID-19 samples from acute and convalescent phases originated in the United States, Italy and Spain. Sources were T cells, B-cell-depleted T cells, or PBMCs; the material itself was cDNA or gDNA.

This CDR3 region has 12 residues. V lost 7 bases, J lost 7 bases, and 11 bases lay in between. Per the original data handling: Estimation of nucleated cell counts was performed using reference gene primer amplification. Using immunoSEQ multiplex PCR, the repertoire was profiled, and TCRdb retains in-frame clones only, with some absent. V, J and clone size are those of that table, while D and trimming were read from the DNA. The profile shows 80,000 or so clones, roughly 80% of them singletons. This sequence originates from a woman in her seventies with acute or convalescent COVID-19. The sequenced material came from peripheral blood. The chain is built from TRBV12-3 or TRBV12-4 and TRBJ2-1, with D perhaps matching TRBD1 (5 bases). CDR3 amino acids: CASTQGVNEQFF. The DNA of the CDR3 is TGTGCCAGCACGCAAGGGGTTAATGAGCAGTTCTTC.